This TCR beta chain emerged from a study of cytomegalovirus exposure and HLA in healthy donors. Study results and caveats: Earlier results showed most TCR beta V segments being productive about 87% or about 30% of the time.

In regard to this clone: Its antigen remains unknown.

This CDR3 contains 13 residues. V lost 4 bases to trimming and J lost 7 bases; unmatched junction nucleotides: 5. Germline V gene lookup returns CDR1 MRHNA and CDR2 SNTAGT. This PCR relied on a set of 60 Vbeta primers and 13 Jbeta primers. Assay used: immunoSEQ multiplex PCR; TCRdb lists only in-frame clones, some missing. The table includes roughly 100,000 clones, roughly 79% detected once. This chain joins TRBV6-4 and TRBJ1-2; 8 positions agree with TRBD1. The clonotype was recovered from a man between 35 and 55 years old in good health and CMV-seronegative. Sequencing was performed on PBMCs. In DNA form, the CDR3 reads TGTGCCAGCAGTGGCGGGACAGGTAGTGGCTACACCTTC. It yields the protein CASSGGTGSGYTF.